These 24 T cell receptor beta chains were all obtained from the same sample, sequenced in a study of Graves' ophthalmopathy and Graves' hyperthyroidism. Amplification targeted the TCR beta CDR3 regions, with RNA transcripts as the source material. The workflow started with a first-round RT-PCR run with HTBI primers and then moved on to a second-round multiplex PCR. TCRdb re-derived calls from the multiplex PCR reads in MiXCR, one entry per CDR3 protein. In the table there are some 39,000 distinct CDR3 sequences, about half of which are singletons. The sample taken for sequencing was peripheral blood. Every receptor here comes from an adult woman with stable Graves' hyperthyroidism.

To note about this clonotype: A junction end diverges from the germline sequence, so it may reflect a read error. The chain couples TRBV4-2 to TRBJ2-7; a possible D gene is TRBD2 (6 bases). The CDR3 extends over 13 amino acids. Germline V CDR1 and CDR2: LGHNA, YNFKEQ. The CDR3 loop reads CASSQDFSDREHF. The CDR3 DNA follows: TGTGCCAGCAGCCAAGATTTTAGCGATCGGGAGCACTTC.

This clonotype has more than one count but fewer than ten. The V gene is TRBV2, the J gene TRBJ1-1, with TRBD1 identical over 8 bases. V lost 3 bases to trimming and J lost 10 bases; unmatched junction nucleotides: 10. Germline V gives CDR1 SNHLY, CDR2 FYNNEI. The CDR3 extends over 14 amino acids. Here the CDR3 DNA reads TGTGCCAGCAGTGATCGACAGGGGTTCTTTGGAGCTTTCTTT. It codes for CASSDRQGFFGAFF.

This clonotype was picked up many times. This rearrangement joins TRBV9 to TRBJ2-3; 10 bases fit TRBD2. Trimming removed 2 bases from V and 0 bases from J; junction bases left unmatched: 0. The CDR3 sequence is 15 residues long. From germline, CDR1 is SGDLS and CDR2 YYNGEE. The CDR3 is CASSVSGGSTDTQYF. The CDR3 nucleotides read TGTGCCAGCAGCGTTAGCGGGGGGAGCACAGATACGCAGTATTTT.

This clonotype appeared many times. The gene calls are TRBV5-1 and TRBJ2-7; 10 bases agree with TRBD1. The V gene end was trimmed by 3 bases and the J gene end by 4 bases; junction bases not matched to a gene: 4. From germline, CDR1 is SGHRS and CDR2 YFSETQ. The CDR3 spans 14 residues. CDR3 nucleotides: TGCGCCAGCAGCTGGACAGGGGGGGGATACGAGCAGTACTTC. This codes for CASSWTGGGYEQYF. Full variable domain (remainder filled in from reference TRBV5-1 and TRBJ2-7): KAGVTQTPRYLIKTRGQQVTLSCSPISGHRSVSWYQQTPGQGLQFLFEYFSETQRNKGNFPGRFSGRQFSNSRSEMNVSTLELGDSALYLCASSWTGGGYEQYFGPGTRLTVT.

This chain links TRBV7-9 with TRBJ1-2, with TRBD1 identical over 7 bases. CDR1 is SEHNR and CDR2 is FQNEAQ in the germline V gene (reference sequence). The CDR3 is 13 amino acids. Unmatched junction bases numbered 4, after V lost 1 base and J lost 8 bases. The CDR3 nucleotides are TGTGCCAGCAGCTTAGGACAGGGACGGGGCTACACCTTC. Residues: CASSLGQGRGYTF.

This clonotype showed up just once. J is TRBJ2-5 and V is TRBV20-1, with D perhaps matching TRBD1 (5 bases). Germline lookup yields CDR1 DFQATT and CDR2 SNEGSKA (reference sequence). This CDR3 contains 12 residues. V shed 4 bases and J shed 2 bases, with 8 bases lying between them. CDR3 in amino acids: CSATRGQETQYF. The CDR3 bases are TGCAGTGCTACTAGGGGACAAGAGACCCAGTACTTC.

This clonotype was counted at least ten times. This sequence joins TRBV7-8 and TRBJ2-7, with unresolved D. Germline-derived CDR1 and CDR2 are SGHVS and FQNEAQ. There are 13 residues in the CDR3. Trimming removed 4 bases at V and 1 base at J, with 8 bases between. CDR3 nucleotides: TGTGCCAGCAGCTCAGGAGAGTCCTACGAGCAGTACTTC. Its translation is CASSSGESYEQYF.

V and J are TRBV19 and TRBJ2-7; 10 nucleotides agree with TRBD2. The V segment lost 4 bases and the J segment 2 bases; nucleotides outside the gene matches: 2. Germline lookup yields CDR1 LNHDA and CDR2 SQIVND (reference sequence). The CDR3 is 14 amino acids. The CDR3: CASSKREGPYEQYF. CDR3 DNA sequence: TGTGCCAGTAGTAAGCGGGAGGGCCCCTACGAGCAGTACTTC.

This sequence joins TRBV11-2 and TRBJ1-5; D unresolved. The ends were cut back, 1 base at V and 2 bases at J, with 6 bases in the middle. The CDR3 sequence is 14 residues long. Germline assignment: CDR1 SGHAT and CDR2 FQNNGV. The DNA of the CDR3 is TGTGCCAGCAGCTTAGGATCGGGCAATCAGCCCCAGCATTTT. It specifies CASSLGSGNQPQHF. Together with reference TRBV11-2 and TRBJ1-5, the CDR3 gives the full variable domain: EAGVAQSPRYKIIEKRQSVAFWCNPISGHATLYWYQQILGQGPKLLIQFQNNGVVDDSQLPKDRFSAERLKGVDSTLKIQPAKLEDSAVYLCASSLGSGNQPQHFGDGTRLSIL.

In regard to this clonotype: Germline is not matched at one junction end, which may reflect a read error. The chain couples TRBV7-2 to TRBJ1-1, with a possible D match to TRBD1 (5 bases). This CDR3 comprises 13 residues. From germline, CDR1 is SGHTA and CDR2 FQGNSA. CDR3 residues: CASSLAGGTDAFF. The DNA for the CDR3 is TGTGCCAGCAGCTTAGCGGGCGGGACTGATGCTTTCTTT.

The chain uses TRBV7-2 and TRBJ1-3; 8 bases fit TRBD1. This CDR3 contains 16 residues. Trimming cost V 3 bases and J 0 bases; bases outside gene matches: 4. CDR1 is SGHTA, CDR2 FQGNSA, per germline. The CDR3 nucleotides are TGTGCCAGCAGCTTCGCGACAGGGGTCTCTGGAAACACCATATATTTT. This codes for CASSFATGVSGNTIYF. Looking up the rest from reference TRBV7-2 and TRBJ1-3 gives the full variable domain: GAGVSQSPSNKVTEKGKDVELRCDPISGHTALYWYRQSLGQGLEFLIYFQGNSAPDKSGLPSDRFSAERTGGSVSTLTIQRTQQEDSAVYLCASSFATGVSGNTIYFGEGSWLTVV.

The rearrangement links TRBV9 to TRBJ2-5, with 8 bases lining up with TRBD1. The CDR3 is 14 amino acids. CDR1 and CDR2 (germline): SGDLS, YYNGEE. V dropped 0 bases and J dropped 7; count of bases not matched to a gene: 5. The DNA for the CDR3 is TGTGCCAGCAGCGTAGTGGACAGGGTCGGGACCCAGTACTTC. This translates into CASSVVDRVGTQYF.

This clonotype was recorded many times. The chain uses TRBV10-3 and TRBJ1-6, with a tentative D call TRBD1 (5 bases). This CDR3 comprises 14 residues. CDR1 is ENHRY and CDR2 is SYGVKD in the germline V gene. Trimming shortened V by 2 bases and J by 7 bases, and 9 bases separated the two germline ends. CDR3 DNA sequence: TGTGCCATCAGTGAGGGGGGGGGAAATTCACCCCTCCACTTT. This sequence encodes CAISEGGGNSPLHF.

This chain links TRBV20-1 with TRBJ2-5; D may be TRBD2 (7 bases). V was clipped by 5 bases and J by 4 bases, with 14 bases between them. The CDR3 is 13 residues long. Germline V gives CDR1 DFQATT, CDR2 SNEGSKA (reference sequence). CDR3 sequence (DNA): TGCAGTGCTGGGGGGGGGCCGGGAGAGACCCAGTACTTC. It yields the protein CSAGGGPGETQYF.

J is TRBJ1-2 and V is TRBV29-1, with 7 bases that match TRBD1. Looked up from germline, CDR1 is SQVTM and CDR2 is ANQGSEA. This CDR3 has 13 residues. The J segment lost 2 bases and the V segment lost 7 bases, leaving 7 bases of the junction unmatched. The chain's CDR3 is CSDGGQLNYGYTF. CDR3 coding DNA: TGCAGCGACGGGGGACAGCTGAACTATGGCTACACCTTC.

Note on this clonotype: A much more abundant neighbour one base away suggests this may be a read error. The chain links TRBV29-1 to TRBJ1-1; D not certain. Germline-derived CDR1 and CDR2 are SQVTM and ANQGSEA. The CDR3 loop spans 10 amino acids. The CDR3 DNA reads TGCAGCGTTGTCGTCGACGAAGCTCTCTTT. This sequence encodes CSVVVDEALF.

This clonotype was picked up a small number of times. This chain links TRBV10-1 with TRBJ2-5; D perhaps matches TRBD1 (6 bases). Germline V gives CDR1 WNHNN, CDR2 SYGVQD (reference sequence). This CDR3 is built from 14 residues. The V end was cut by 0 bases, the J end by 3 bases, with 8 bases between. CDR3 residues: CASSESDREETQYF. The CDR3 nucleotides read TGCGCCAGCAGTGAGTCGGACAGAGAAGAGACCCAGTACTTC.

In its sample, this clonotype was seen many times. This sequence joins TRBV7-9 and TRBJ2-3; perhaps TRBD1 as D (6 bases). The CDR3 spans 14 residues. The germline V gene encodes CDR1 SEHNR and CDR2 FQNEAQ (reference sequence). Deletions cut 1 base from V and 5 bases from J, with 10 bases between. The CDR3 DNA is TGTGCCAGCAGCTTAGGGCAGGGACAAGATACGCAGTATTTT. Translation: CASSLGQGQDTQYF.

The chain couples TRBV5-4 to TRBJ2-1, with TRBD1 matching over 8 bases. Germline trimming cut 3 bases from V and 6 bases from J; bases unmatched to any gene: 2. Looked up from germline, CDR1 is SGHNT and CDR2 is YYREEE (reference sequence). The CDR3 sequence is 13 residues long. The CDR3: CASSWTGSNEQFF. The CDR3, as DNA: TGTGCCAGCAGCTGGACAGGGTCCAATGAGCAGTTCTTC.

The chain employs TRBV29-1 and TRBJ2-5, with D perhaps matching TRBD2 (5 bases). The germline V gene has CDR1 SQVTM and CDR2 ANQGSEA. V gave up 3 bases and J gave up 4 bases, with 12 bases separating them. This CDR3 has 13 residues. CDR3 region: CSVERAGRETQYF. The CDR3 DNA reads TGCAGCGTTGAGAGGGCAGGTAGAGAGACCCAGTACTTC.

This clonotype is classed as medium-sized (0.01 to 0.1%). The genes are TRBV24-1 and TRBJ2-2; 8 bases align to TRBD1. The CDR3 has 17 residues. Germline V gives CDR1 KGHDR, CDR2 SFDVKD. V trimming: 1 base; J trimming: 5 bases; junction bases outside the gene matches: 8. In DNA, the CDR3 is TGTGCCACCAGTGATTTTCCAGAGGACAGGGCGACCGGGGAGCTGTTTTTT. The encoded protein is CATSDFPEDRATGELFF.

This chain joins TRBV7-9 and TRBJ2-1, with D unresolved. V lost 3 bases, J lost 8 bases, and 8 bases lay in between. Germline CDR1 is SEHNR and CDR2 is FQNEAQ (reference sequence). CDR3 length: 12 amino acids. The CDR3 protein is CASSFHNHEQFF. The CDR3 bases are TGTGCCAGCAGCTTTCACAATCATGAGCAGTTCTTC.

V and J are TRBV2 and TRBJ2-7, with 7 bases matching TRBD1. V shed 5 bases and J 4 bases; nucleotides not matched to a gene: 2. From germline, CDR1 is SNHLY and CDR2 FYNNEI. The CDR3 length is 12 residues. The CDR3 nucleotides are TGTGCCAGCAGTTCGACAGGGTACGAGCAGTACTTC. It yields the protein CASSSTGYEQYF.

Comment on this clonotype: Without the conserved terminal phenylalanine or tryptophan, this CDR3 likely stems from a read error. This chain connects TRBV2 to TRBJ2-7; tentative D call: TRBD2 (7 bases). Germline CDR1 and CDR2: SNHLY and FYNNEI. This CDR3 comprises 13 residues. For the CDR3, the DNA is TGTGCCAGCAGCAGGGGCGGGGGCTACGGGCAGTACCTC. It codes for CASSRGGGYGQYL.